The rows below give T cell receptor beta chains drawn from one sample of a study of blood T cell repertoires in COVID-19. Clones were read by immunoSEQ multiplex PCR, and TCRdb kept only the in-frame ones, dropping some. Of 300,000 to 450,000 clones detected, less than 90% appear once; the ten largest clones hold approximately 0.99%. Sequencing was carried out using PBMCs or T cells enriched from blood (not recorded which). These receptors were taken from a woman aged 25-40 years who had recovered from COVID-19. CDR3s include the opening cysteine and the closing phenylalanine or tryptophan. D genes are given only for firm matches. Expanded clones get a size class; other rows say once, few or many, or leave the size out.

>TRBD2|TRBJ2-3|NA|TRBV5-4
TGTGCCAGCAGCTTGGTGGTAGCGGGGACAGATACGCAGTATTTT
CASSLVVAGTDTQYF
>NA|TRBJ2-1|NA|TRBV19
TGTGCCAGTAGTATTCATCCATCCTACAATGAGCAGTTCTTC
CASSIHPSYNEQFF
>NA|TRBJ1-2|NA|TRBV10-3
TGTGCCATCAGTGAAACGGTAAACTATGGCTACACCTTC
CAISETVNYGYTF
>TRBD1|TRBJ1-5|NA|TRBV7-2
TGTGCCAGCAGCTGGGACAGGGAAAACCAGCCCCAGCATTTT
CASSWDRENQPQHF
>TRBD1|TRBJ1-2|NA|TRBV28
TGTGCCAGCAGTGGACAGGCTATGGGCTACACCTTC
CASSGQAMGYTF
>NA|TRBJ2-7|NA|TRBV14
TGTGCCAGCAGCCAAGATACACAGTCCTTTAGCGAGCAGTACTTC
CASSQDTQSFSEQYF
>TRBD1|TRBJ2-7|once|TRBV6-5
TGTGCCAGCAGCCTTGGGACAGGGGGCATATACGAGCAGTACTTC
CASSLGTGGIYEQYF
>NA|TRBJ1-1|NA|TRBV2
TGTGCCAGCAAACGGGAAGAAAACACTGAAGCTTTCTTT
CASKREENTEAFF
>NA|TRBJ1-1|NA|TRBV11-3
TGTGCCAGCAGCCAAGGGTCCGGGGGAGCTTTCTTT
CASSQGSGGAFF
>NA|TRBJ2-3|NA|TRBV6-5
TGTGCCAGCAGTTACGGCGGGGTAGCCACAGATACGCAGTATTTT
CASSYGGVATDTQYF
>TRBD1|TRBJ2-7|NA|TRBV5-1
TGCGCCAGCAGCCTCGGGACAGGGGAGGCCTACGAGCAGTACTTC
CASSLGTGEAYEQYF
>TRBD1|TRBJ1-2|NA|TRBV4-3
TGCGCCAGCAGCCCGAACGCCGCTAGAGGGGGCGACTATGGCTACACCTTC
CASSPNAARGGDYGYTF
>TRBD1|TRBJ1-2|NA|TRBV11-2
TGTGCCAGCAGCGCCCTCCGGGACAGGGGGCCTGCTAACTATGGCTACACCTTC
CASSALRDRGPANYGYTF
>TRBD1|TRBJ2-7|NA|TRBV5-5
TGTGCCAGCAGCCATCCCGGGACAGGGCACTACGAGCAGTACTTC
CASSHPGTGHYEQYF
>TRBD2|TRBJ2-1|NA|TRBV4-2
TGTGCCAGCAGCTTAGAGCGGGGGGGCTCCTACAATGAGCAGTTCTTC
CASSLERGGSYNEQFF
>NA|TRBJ2-7|NA|TRBV7-9
TGTGCCAGCAGACAACAGGGTACGGACGAGCAGTACTTC
CASRQQGTDEQYF
>NA|TRBJ1-6|NA|TRBV7-9
TGTGCCAGCAGCTTAGGGCCAGCCTATAATTCACCCCTCCACTTT
CASSLGPAYNSPLHF
>TRBD1|TRBJ1-2|NA|TRBV23-1
TGCGCCAGCAGTCAAAGGGACAGGGGGGGAGATAGCTATGGCTACACCTTC
CASSQRDRGGDSYGYTF
>NA|TRBJ2-1|NA|TRBV6-5
TGTGCCAGCTCGAGGGGGAACCCCTACAATGAGCAGTTCTTC
CASSRGNPYNEQFF
>TRBD2|TRBJ2-3|NA|TRBV28
TGTGCCAGCAGTTTTAGGAGCGGGGGGTGGGATACGCAGTATTTT
CASSFRSGGWDTQYF
>TRBD1|TRBJ1-6|NA|TRBV9
TGTGCCAGCAGCTCGAGACAGGGAAGTAATTCACCCCTCCACTTT
CASSSRQGSNSPLHF
>NA|TRBJ1-1|NA|TRBV27
TGTGCCAGCGCGACCCCAAGCGGCACTGAAGCTTTCTTT
CASATPSGTEAFF
>TRBD1|TRBJ2-7|NA|TRBV5-5
TGTGCCAGCAGCTCGCCCGGGGGGACAGGGGCCTACGAGCAGTACTTC
CASSSPGGTGAYEQYF
>TRBD2|TRBJ2-1|NA|TRBV19
TGTGCCAGTAGTAGGACTAGCGGGGGGTTGAATGAGCAGTTCTTC
CASSRTSGGLNEQFF
>TRBD2|TRBJ2-6|NA|TRBV6-2/TRBV6-3
TGTGCCAGCAGTTACAGCGGGGGGAACTCTGGGGCCAACGTCCTGACTTTC
CASSYSGGNSGANVLTF
>TRBD1|TRBJ1-1|NA|TRBV7-9
TGTGCCAGCAGCGCCCCCACCGGGACAGGGAACACTGAAGCTTTCTTT
CASSAPTGTGNTEAFF
>TRBD1|TRBJ2-3|NA|TRBV11-2
TGTGCCAGCAGCTTAGTCGGGACAGCTACCAGTTCTAGCACAGATACGCAGTATTTT
CASSLVGTATSSSTDTQYF
>TRBD1|TRBJ1-2|NA|TRBV27
TGTGCCAGCAGTCTAACAGGGGGCAACTATGGCTACACCTTC
CASSLTGGNYGYTF
>NA|TRBJ2-7|NA|TRBV1
TGCACCAGCAGCCAGACCCGGGACAGGGTGACCCACGAGCAGTACTTC
CTSSQTRDRVTHEQYF
>NA|TRBJ1-5|NA|TRBV7-8
TGTGCCAGCAGCTTAGGGGGGGGGAATCAGCCCCAGCATTTT
CASSLGGGNQPQHF
>TRBD1|TRBJ1-5|NA|TRBV28
TGTGCCAGCAGTCGGTCCGACAGGGTACATCAGCCCCAGCATTTT
CASSRSDRVHQPQHF
>TRBD1|TRBJ1-1|NA|TRBV15
TGTGCCACCAGCAGAGATATAACCCTGGACAGGGGGTTGGTCACTGAAGCTTTCTTT
CATSRDITLDRGLVTEAFF
>NA|TRBJ1-2|NA|TRBV5-4
TGTGCCAGCAGCTTGGGAGGAGCGCGGTATGGCTACACCTTC
CASSLGGARYGYTF
>NA|TRBJ2-1|once|TRBV7-2
TGTGCCAGCAGCCCGGGCCCCGCAGGGTACAATGAGCAGTTCTTC
CASSPGPAGYNEQFF
>TRBD2|TRBJ2-1|NA|TRBV6-2/TRBV6-3
TGTGCCAGCAGTATCCATCCGGGACTAGCGGGGGGGCTGCCCAATGAGCAGTTCTTC
CASSIHPGLAGGLPNEQFF
>NA|TRBJ2-5|NA|TRBV6-2/TRBV6-3
TGTGCCAGCGGCCCCTTAGAGTCTCAAGAGACCCAGTACTTC
CASGPLESQETQYF
>TRBD2|TRBJ2-1|NA|TRBV4-1
TGCGCCAGCAGCCAGGAATTAGCGGGGGGGTCGTCCCGTGAGCAGTTCTTC
CASSQELAGGSSREQFF
>TRBD1|TRBJ1-3|NA|TRBV29-1
TGCAGCGTTACAGGGGTCTCTGGAAACACCATATATTTT
CSVTGVSGNTIYF
>NA|TRBJ2-7|once|TRBV5-1
TGCGCCAGCAGCTTGGGGGACAAACCTATTACGTCGTCCTACGAGCAGTACTTC
CASSLGDKPITSSYEQYF
>TRBD1|TRBJ2-2|NA|TRBV6-5
TGTGCCAGCAGGTTCTGGGGACAGGGGAACGGGGAGCTGTTTTTT
CASRFWGQGNGELFF
>NA|TRBJ1-1|once|TRBV6-5
TGTGCCAGCAGCCGGAGGGGGGGCGTAGAGACTGAAGCTTTCTTT
CASSRRGGVETEAFF
>NA|TRBJ1-4|NA|TRBV3-1/TRBV3-2
TGTGCCAGCAGCCCGGACAGTTTTGAAAAACTGTTTTTT
CASSPDSFEKLFF
>TRBD1|TRBJ1-2|NA|TRBV3-1/TRBV3-2
TGTGCCAGCAATCAACAGGGGGAATATGGCTACACCTTC
CASNQQGEYGYTF
>NA|TRBJ1-2|NA|TRBV6-5
TGTGCCAGCAGCGCCTCGGGGACTGCGGGCACCTTC
CASSASGTAGTF
>TRBD2|TRBJ2-1|NA|TRBV7-8
TGTGCCAGCAAATCATCCAGGTCATTAGCGGGCGAGCAGTTCTTC
CASKSSRSLAGEQFF
>NA|TRBJ1-4|NA|TRBV23-1
TGCGCCAGCAGTCAATCAGACGATGGGACCGGGGGAGAGGAAAAACTGTTTTTT
CASSQSDDGTGGEEKLFF
>NA|TRBJ1-2|NA|TRBV5-4
TGTGCCAGCAGCTACGACGGGAACTATGGCTACACCTTC
CASSYDGNYGYTF
>NA|TRBJ1-4|few|TRBV2
TGTGCCAGCAGTCCCTCGGCGGGGAGTAGGTGGGAAAAACTGTTTTTT
CASSPSAGSRWEKLFF
>NA|TRBJ1-2|NA|TRBV6-5
TGTGCCAGCAGTTACTCCGGACTATATGGCTACACCTTC
CASSYSGLYGYTF
>NA|TRBJ2-1|NA|TRBV30
TGTGCCTGGAGTCGGCCCGGGGAATCCTACAATGAGCAGTTCTTC
CAWSRPGESYNEQFF
>NA|TRBJ1-5|NA|TRBV28
TGTGCCAGCAGGCGACGGACTTGGACGGGCAATCAGCCCCAGCATTTT
CASRRRTWTGNQPQHF
>TRBD2|TRBJ2-7|NA|TRBV3-1/TRBV3-2
TGTGCCAGCAGCCAAGGGTTCTCGGGAGGGCCTCACTACGAGCAGTACTTC
CASSQGFSGGPHYEQYF
>NA|TRBJ2-7|NA|TRBV28
TGTGCCAGCAGTTTATTGTCCGGCGGCGAGCAGTACTTC
CASSLLSGGEQYF